This entry describes one TCR beta chain. Its cognate antigen is unknown. The PCR had 60 Vbeta and 13 Jbeta primers. Sequencing used immunoSEQ multiplex PCR; TCRdb keeps in-frame clones, though not all of them. The data show approximately 76,000 clones, under 85% seen once. This sample was taken from a study of cytomegalovirus exposure and HLA in healthy donors. Study-wide context: There were approximately 400 genotyped donors. Of these, roughly 86% fell in the genetic ancestry cluster associated with self-reported Caucasian donors. Study-wide results and caveats: TCR beta V- and J-gene trimming, according to a later analysis, was linked to a missense DCLRE1C variant.

V shed 7 bases, J shed 1 base, and the junction held 9 bases outside the gene matches. Germline V lookup: CDR1 SNHLY, CDR2 FYNNEI. The CDR3 contains 15 residues. The material sequenced was PBMCs. The clonotype was recovered from a woman aged 40 to 55 in good health and CMV-seropositive. V usage is TRBV2 and J usage is TRBJ2-5, with 7 bases fitting TRBD2. CDR3 sequence reads: CASTKSSSGQETQYF. CDR3 nucleotide sequence: TGTGCCAGCACCAAAAGTTCTAGCGGCCAAGAGACCCAGTACTTC.